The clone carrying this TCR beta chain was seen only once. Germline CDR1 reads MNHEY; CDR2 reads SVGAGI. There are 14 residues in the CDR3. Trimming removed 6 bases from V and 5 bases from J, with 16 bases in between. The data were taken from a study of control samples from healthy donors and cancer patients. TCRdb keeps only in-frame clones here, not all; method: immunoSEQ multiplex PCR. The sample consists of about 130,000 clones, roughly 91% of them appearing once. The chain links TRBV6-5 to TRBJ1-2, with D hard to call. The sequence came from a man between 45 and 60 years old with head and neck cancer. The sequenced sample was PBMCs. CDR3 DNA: TGTGCCAGCAGGCCTTTGGTTACCCAATATGGCTACACCTTC. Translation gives CASRPLVTQYGYTF.